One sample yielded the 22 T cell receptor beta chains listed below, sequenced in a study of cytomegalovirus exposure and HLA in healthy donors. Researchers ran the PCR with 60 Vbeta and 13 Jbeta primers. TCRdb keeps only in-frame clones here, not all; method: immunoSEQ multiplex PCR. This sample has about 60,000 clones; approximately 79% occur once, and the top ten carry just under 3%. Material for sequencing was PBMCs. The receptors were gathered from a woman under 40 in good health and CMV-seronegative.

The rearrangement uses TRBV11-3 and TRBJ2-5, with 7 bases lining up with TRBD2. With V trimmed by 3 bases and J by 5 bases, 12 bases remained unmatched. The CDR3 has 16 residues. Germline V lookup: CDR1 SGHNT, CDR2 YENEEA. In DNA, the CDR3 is TGTGCCAGCAGCTTTTCTGGTAGCGGGCCGGGGGAGACCCAGTACTTC. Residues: CASSFSGSGPGETQYF.

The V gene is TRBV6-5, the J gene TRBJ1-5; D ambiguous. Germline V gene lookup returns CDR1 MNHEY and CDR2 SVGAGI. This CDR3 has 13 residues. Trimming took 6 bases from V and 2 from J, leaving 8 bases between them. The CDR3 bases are TGTGCCAGCAGCATATCGGGCAATCAGCCCCAGCATTTT. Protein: CASSISGNQPQHF.

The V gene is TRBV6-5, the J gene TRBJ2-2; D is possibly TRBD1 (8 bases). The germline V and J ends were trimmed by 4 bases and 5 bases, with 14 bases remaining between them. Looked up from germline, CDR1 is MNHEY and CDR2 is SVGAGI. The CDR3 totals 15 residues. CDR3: CASSSQGGGTGELFF. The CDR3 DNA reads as TGTGCCAGCAGTTCACAGGGGGGGGGAACCGGGGAGCTGTTTTTT.

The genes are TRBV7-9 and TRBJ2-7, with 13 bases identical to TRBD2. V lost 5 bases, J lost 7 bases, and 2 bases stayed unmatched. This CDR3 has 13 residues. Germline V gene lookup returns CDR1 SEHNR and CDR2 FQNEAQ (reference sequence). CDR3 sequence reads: CASSRTSGSEQYV. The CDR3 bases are TGTGCCAGCAGCAGGACTAGCGGGAGTGAGCAGTACGTC.

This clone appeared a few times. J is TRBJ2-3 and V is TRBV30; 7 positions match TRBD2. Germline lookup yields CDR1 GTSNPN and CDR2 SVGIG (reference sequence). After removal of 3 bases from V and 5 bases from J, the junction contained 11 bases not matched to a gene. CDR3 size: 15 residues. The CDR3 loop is CAWSGTSGKGDTQYF. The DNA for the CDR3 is TGTGCCTGGAGCGGCACCAGCGGGAAGGGAGATACGCAGTATTTT.

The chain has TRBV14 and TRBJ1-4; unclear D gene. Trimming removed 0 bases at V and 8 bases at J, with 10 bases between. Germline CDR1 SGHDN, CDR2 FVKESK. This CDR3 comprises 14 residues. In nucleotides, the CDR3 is TGTGCCAGCAGCCAAGAAGTATCGGGAGAAAAACTGTTTTTT. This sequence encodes CASSQEVSGEKLFF.

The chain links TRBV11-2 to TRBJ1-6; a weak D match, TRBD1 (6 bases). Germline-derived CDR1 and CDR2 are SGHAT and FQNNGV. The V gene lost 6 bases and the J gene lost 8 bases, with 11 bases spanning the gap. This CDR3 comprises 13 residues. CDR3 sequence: CASSYNRDSPLHF. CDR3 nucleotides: TGTGCCAGCAGTTATAACAGGGATTCACCCCTCCACTTT.

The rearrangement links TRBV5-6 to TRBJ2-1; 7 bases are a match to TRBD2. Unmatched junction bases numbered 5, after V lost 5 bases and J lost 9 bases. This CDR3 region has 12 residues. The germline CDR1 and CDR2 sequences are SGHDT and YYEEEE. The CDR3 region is CASSPSGGEQFF. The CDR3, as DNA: TGTGCCAGCAGTCCTAGCGGTGGTGAGCAGTTCTTC.

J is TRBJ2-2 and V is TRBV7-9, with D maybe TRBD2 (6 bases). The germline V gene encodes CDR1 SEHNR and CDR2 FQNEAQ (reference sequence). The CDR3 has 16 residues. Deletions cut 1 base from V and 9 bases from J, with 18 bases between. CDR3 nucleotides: TGTGCCAGCAGCTTAGATCCGGGAGCCGTCCCCTGGGAGCTGTTTTTT. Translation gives CASSLDPGAVPWELFF.

Here the CDR3 reads CASTNPRGGYYGYTF. CDR3 in DNA: TGTGCCAGCACTAACCCAAGGGGGGGCTACTATGGCTACACCTTC. This chain links TRBV6-1 with TRBJ1-2; D is possibly TRBD1 (6 bases). V was shortened by 7 bases and J by 3 bases, with 18 bases between the two germline ends. This CDR3 is built from 15 residues. CDR1 is MNHNS, CDR2 SASEGT, per germline.

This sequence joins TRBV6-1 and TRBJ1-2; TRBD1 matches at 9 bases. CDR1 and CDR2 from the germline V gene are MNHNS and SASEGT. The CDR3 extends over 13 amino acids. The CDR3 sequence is CASGQDRGWGYTF. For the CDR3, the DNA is TGTGCAAGCGGTCAGGACAGGGGATGGGGCTACACCTTC.

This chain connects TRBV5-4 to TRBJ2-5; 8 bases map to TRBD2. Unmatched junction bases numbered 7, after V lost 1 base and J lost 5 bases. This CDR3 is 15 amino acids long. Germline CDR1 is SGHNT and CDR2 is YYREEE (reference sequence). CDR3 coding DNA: TGTGCCAGCAGCTTGAGAGCGGGGGCCGGGGAGACCCAGTACTTC. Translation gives CASSLRAGAGETQYF.

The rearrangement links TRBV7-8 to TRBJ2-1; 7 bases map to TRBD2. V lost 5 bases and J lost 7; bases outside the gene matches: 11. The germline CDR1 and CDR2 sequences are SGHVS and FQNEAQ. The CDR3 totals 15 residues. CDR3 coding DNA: TGTGCCAGCAGCATTAGGGAGGGACTTCCTAATGAGCAGTTCTTC. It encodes CASSIREGLPNEQFF.

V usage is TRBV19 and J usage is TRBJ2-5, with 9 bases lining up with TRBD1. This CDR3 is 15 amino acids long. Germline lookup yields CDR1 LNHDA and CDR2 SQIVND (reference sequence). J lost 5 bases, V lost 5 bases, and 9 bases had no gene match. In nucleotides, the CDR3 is TGTGCCAGTAGTCCACCACAGGGGGCAGGTGAGACCCAGTACTTC. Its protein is CASSPPQGAGETQYF.

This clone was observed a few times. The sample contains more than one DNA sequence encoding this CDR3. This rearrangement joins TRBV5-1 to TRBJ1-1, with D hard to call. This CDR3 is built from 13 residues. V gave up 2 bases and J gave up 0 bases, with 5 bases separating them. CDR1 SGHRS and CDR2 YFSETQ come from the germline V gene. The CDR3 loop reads CASSFRVNTEAFF. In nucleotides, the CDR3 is TGCGCCAGCAGCTTCCGTGTGAACACTGAAGCTTTCTTT.

The CDR3 loop reads CASSPGPRGGYTF. DNA of the CDR3: TGTGCCAGCAGTCCCGGGCCAAGGGGAGGCTACACCTTC. This chain uses TRBV6-4 with TRBJ1-2; possible D gene TRBD1, 5 bases. Germline loops: CDR1 MRHNA, CDR2 SNTAGT. Trimming stripped 5 bases from V and 8 bases from J, with 15 bases between. The CDR3 has 13 amino acids.

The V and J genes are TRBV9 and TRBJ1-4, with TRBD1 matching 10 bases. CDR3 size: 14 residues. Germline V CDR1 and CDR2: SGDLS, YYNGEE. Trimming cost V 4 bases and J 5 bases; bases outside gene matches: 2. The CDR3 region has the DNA TGTGCCAGCAGCCCGGGACAGGGGAATGAAAAACTGTTTTTT. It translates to CASSPGQGNEKLFF.

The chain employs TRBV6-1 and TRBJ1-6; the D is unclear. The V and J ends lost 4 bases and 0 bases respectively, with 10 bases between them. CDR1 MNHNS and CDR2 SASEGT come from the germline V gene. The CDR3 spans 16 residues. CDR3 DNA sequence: TGTGCCAGCAGTGTTAGTGCGAGCTCCTATAATTCACCCCTCCACTTT. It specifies CASSVSASSYNSPLHF.

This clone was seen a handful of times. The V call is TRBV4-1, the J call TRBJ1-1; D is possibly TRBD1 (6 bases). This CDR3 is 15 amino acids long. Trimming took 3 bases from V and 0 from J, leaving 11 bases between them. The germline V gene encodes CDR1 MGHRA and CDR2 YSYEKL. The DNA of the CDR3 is TGCGCCAGCAGCCACTCGGACAGCCTGAACACTGAAGCTTTCTTT. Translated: CASSHSDSLNTEAFF.

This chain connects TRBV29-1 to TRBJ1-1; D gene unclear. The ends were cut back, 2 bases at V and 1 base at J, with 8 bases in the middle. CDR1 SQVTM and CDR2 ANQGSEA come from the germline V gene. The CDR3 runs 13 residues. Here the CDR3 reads CSVERGGNTEAFF. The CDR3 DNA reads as TGCAGCGTTGAACGGGGAGGGAACACTGAAGCTTTCTTT.

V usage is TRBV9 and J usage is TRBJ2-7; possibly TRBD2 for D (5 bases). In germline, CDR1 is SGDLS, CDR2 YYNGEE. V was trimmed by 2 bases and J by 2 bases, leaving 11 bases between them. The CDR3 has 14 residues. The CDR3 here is CASSVTGEPYEQYF. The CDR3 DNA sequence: TGTGCCAGCAGCGTTACCGGGGAGCCCTACGAGCAGTACTTC.

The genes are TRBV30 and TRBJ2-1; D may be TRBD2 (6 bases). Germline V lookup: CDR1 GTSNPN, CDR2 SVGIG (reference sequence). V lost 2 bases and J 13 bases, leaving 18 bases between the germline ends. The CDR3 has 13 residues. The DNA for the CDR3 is TGTGCCTGGAGTTCCAACCAGCGGGTCGGACAGTTCTTC. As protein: CAWSSNQRVGQFF.